Presented here are 4 T cell receptor beta chains from one specimen sequenced in a study of blood T cell repertoires in COVID-19. Assay used: immunoSEQ multiplex PCR; TCRdb lists only in-frame clones, some missing. The sample carries about 170,000 clones, roughly 90% recorded once. The source material was peripheral blood. The receptors come from a man aged 18 to 29 with COVID-19, enrolled during active disease.

The chain carries TRBV11-2 and TRBJ2-7; 7 nucleotides line up with TRBD2. The germline CDR1 and CDR2 sequences are SGHAT and FQNNGV. J gave up 2 bases and V 5 bases, and 6 bases lay outside the gene matches. The CDR3 has 14 amino acids. The CDR3 region has the DNA TGTGCCAGCAGCCGAGAGCGGGGACCCTACGAGCAGTACTTC. Encoded protein: CASSRERGPYEQYF.

The chain is built from TRBV6-2 or TRBV6-3 and TRBJ2-7; TRBD1 aligns across 7 bases. Germline CDR1 is MNHEY and CDR2 is SVGEGT. V trimming: 6 bases; J trimming: 1 base; junction bases outside the gene matches: 6. The CDR3 runs to 14 residues. The CDR3 sequence: CASSDRDISYEQYF. The CDR3 nucleotides read TGTGCCAGCAGCGACAGGGATATTTCCTACGAGCAGTACTTC.

The chain has TRBV27 and TRBJ2-7; 7 bases are a match to TRBD2. V dropped 6 bases and J dropped 2; count of bases not matched to a gene: 19. The CDR3 length is 18 residues. Germline CDR1 is MNHEY and CDR2 is SMNVEV (reference sequence). The CDR3 nucleotides are TGTGCCAGCAGAGCCATCACTAGCGTACCCTTTCTGACCTACGAGCAGTACTTC. This sequence encodes CASRAITSVPFLTYEQYF.

V and J are TRBV9 and TRBJ2-2, with 7 bases aligning to TRBD2. Germline values: CDR1 SGDLS, CDR2 YYNGEE. J was trimmed by 5 bases and V by 4 bases; bases with no gene match: 8. This CDR3 region has 15 residues. CDR3 sequence: CASSRLAPRTGELFF. The CDR3 DNA sequence: TGTGCCAGCAGCCGACTAGCCCCCCGTACCGGGGAGCTGTTTTTT.